This T cell receptor beta chain emerged from a study of graft-versus-host responses after intestinal transplantation. As for the study in general: Recipients had transplants, and these were multivisceral, liver-intestinal, or isolated intestinal. Once they had received anti-thymocyte globulin induction, all recipients took tacrolimus and steroids for about three years. Study conclusions and caveats: GvH clones were found in recipient marrow; some appeared first in ileum or blood. Individuals who had graft-donor T cell macrochimerism had allografts that showed high graft-versus-host to host-versus-graft clonal ratios.

The CDR3 length is 15 residues. Germline-derived CDR1 and CDR2 are MNHEY and SMNVEV (reference sequence). Trimming took 11 bases from V and 0 from J, leaving 18 bases between them. The method was immunoSEQ multiplex PCR; TCRdb's version includes in-frame clones alone and lacks a portion of them. The data show more than 100,000 clones, about 95% seen once. Turning to this clone: Its antigen is unknown.

Sequencing was performed on unstimulated CD8+ T cells sorted from spleen or lymph node cells, taken before intestinal transplant. This receptor was obtained from a human donor who received an intestinal transplant. The V call is TRBV27, the J call TRBJ2-3, with D perhaps matching TRBD2 (6 bases). CDR3 nucleotides: TGTGCCTCGTCCACACCGGGACTCAGCACAGATACGCAGTATTTT. Translated: CASSTPGLSTDTQYF.